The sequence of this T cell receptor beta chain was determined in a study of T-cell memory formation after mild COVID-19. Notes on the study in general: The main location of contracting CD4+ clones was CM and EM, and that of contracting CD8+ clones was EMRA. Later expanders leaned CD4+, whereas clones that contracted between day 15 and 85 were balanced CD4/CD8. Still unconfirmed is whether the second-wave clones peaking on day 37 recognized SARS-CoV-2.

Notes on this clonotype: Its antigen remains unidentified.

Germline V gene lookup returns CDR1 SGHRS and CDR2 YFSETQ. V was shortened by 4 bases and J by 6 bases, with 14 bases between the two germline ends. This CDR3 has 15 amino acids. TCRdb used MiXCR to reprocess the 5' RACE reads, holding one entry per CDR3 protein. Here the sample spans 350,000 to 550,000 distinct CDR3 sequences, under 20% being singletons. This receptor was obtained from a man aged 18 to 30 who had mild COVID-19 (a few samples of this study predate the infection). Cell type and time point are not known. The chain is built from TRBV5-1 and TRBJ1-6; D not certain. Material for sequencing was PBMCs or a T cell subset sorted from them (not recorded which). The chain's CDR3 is CASSPAFAANSPLHF. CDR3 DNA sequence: TGCGCCAGCAGCCCCGCCTTCGCGGCTAATTCACCCCTCCACTTT. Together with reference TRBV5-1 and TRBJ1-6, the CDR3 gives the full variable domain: KAGVTQTPRYLIKTRGQQVTLSCSPISGHRSVSWYQQTPGQGLQFLFEYFSETQRNKGNFPGRFSGRQFSNSRSEMNVSTLELGDSALYLCASSPAFAANSPLHFGNGTRLTVT.